Listed here is a single T cell receptor beta chain. No antigen is known for it. V dropped 11 bases and J dropped 7 bases, with 18 bases sitting between them. This CDR3 contains 13 residues. Germline assignment: CDR1 MDHEN and CDR2 SYDVKM. The data were produced by immunoSEQ multiplex PCR, yet TCRdb's version contains in-frame clones alone and is incomplete. The sample has roughly 130,000 clones, roughly 92% seen once. This specimen comes from a study of T cell responses to AZD1222 COVID-19 vaccine. Overall study findings and caveats: Only five or six individuals given AZD1222 were seropositive at baseline. Unmutated variant regions reportedly attract nearly half of all spike-specific TCRs.

The clonotype comes from an adult who received the AZD1222 COVID-19 vaccine. V usage is TRBV28 and J usage is TRBJ1-5; tentative D call: TRBD1 (5 bases). The source material was peripheral blood, sampled 28 days after the second AZD1222 dose. The CDR3 DNA is TGTGCCTCCGGGGCAGGTCCAGGGCAGCCCCAGCATTTT. It codes for CASGAGPGQPQHF.